Listed below are T cell receptor beta chains from one sample, sequenced in a study of cytomegalovirus exposure and HLA in healthy donors. Sequenced by immunoSEQ multiplex PCR; TCRdb stores in-frame clones only, minus some. The sample includes some 150,000 clones, 75% to 80% seen only once; the top ten take 4.9%. Sequencing was carried out using PBMCs. These receptors all stem from a woman aged 45-65 years in good health and CMV-seronegative. The CDR3 runs from the conserved cysteine through the conserved F or W. D genes are given only for firm matches. The size of a clone is reported for some rows only, either as once, few or many, or as a class for expanded clones.

v_call	clone_size	j_call	d_call	cdr3_aa	cdr3_nt
TRBV4-1	.	TRBJ2-1	TRBD2	CASSQDSSGGAAKPFF	TGCGCCAGCAGCCAAGATTCCAGCGGGGGGGCAGCTAAACCGTTCTTC
TRBV14	few	TRBJ2-7	.	CASSQGALRSSGVSYEQYF	TGTGCCAGCAGCCAGGGGGCCCTACGATCTAGCGGTGTCTCCTACGAGCAGTACTTC
TRBV19	.	TRBJ2-3	.	CASSRLWLATDTQYF	TGTGCCAGTAGTCGTCTTTGGCTAGCGACAGATACGCAGTATTTT
TRBV5-6	.	TRBJ2-1	.	CASSLGGGIWEQFF	TGTGCCAGCAGCTTAGGCGGAGGGATCTGGGAGCAGTTCTTC
TRBV25-1	.	TRBJ1-1	.	CASSFGGRNTEAFF	TGTGCCAGCAGTTTCGGGGGGAGGAACACTGAAGCTTTCTTT
TRBV5-1	.	TRBJ2-1	.	CASSLDTYNEQFF	TGCGCCAGCAGCTTGGATACCTACAATGAGCAGTTCTTC
TRBV18	.	TRBJ1-2	.	CASSPVQGSYGYTF	TGTGCCAGCTCACCAGTCCAGGGTAGCTATGGCTACACCTTC
TRBV19	once	TRBJ2-7	TRBD1	CASSTGTGPYEQYF	TGTGCCAGTAGCACCGGGACAGGCCCCTACGAGCAGTACTTC
TRBV9	.	TRBJ1-2	.	CASSVGDGANYGYTF	TGTGCCAGCAGCGTAGGAGACGGGGCTAACTATGGCTACACCTTC
TRBV30	.	TRBJ1-1	.	CAWSDPRQLNTEAFF	TGTGCCTGGAGCGACCCCCGACAGCTAAACACTGAAGCTTTCTTT
TRBV7-9	once	TRBJ1-1	.	CASSLGLMAEDTEAFF	TGTGCCAGCAGCTTAGGCCTTATGGCGGAGGACACTGAAGCTTTCTTT
TRBV4-1	.	TRBJ2-7	TRBD1	CASSQMIPGQALYEQYF	TGCGCCAGCAGCCAGATGATACCGGGACAGGCTCTCTACGAGCAGTACTTC
TRBV7-2	.	TRBJ2-3	TRBD2	CASTVGLAEDTQYF	TGTGCCAGCACCGTCGGACTAGCGGAAGATACGCAGTATTTT
TRBV6-5	.	TRBJ2-7	TRBD1	CASSSGQGKDEQYF	TGTGCCAGCAGTTCTGGACAGGGGAAGGACGAGCAGTACTTC
TRBV10-2	.	TRBJ1-1	.	CASRTDYLNTEAFF	TGCGCCAGCAGGACTGACTATTTGAACACTGAAGCTTTCTTT
TRBV2	.	TRBJ2-7	TRBD2	CASSPGSGGAFAYEQYF	TGTGCCAGCAGTCCCGGTAGCGGGGGGGCTTTTGCCTACGAGCAGTACTTC
TRBV19	.	TRBJ2-1	TRBD2	CASRLAGGPYNEQFF	TGTGCCAGCAGACTAGCGGGGGGGCCTTACAATGAGCAGTTCTTC
TRBV9	.	TRBJ2-4	TRBD1	CASSARGLGNIQYF	TGTGCCAGCAGCGCCAGGGGGTTGGGAAACATTCAGTACTTC
TRBV7-9	.	TRBJ1-4	TRBD1	CASSSGQGAGRANEKLFF	TGTGCCAGCAGCTCTGGACAGGGGGCGGGACGCGCTAATGAAAAACTGTTTTTT
TRBV5-1	.	TRBJ2-1	.	CASSLALTGSYNEQFF	TGCGCCAGCAGCTTGGCCTTGACAGGTTCCTACAATGAGCAGTTCTTC
TRBV4-3	.	TRBJ2-3	.	CASSQEIPTGRSTDTQYF	TGCGCCAGCAGCCAAGAAATACCGACAGGGAGGAGCACAGATACGCAGTATTTT
TRBV9	.	TRBJ1-2	.	CASSVEAGRGYTF	TGTGCCAGCAGCGTAGAGGCAGGTCGAGGCTACACCTTC
TRBV7-9	.	TRBJ2-3	.	CASSLDLLATDTQYF	TGTGCCAGCAGCTTAGATCTGTTAGCGACAGATACGCAGTATTTT
TRBV7-2	.	TRBJ2-7	.	CASSHTGFPYEQYF	TGTGCCAGCAGCCATACAGGGTTCCCCTACGAGCAGTACTTC
TRBV4-1	.	TRBJ2-7	TRBD1	CASSPQGFSYEQYF	TGCGCCAGCAGCCCACAGGGGTTCTCCTACGAGCAGTACTTC
TRBV10-3	.	TRBJ2-7	.	CAISERQGEQYF	TGTGCCATCAGTGAGAGGCAGGGCGAGCAGTACTTC
TRBV4-2	.	TRBJ2-7	.	CASSHEPYEQYF	TGTGCCAGCAGCCACGAGCCTTACGAGCAGTACTTC
TRBV27	few	TRBJ2-1	TRBD2	CASSSGTRMFF	TGTGCCAGCAGTTCCGGGACTAGGATGTTCTTC
TRBV5-6	.	TRBJ1-4	TRBD1	CASSGTGGDEKLFF	TGTGCCAGCAGCGGAACAGGGGGCGATGAAAAACTGTTTTTT
TRBV19	.	TRBJ1-3	.	CASKITGEDTIYF	TGTGCCAGTAAAATCACCGGGGAGGACACCATATATTTT
TRBV7-2	.	TRBJ1-1	.	CASSSVRGAFF	TGTGCCAGCAGCTCCGTCCGGGGGGCTTTCTTT
TRBV28	.	TRBJ1-5	.	CASSFLGVALSNQPQHF	TGTGCCAGCAGTTTTTTAGGGGTGGCATTGAGCAATCAGCCCCAGCATTTT
TRBV28	few	TRBJ1-2	.	CASSTQGTYGYTF	TGTGCCAGCAGTACGCAGGGGACCTATGGCTACACCTTC
TRBV7-3	.	TRBJ2-3	TRBD2	CASSSGLAAPTDTQYF	TGTGCCAGCAGCTCCGGACTAGCGGCCCCCACAGATACGCAGTATTTT
TRBV6-1	.	TRBJ1-4	.	CASSASPGTPEKLFF	TGTGCCAGCAGTGCCTCCCCCGGGACACCGGAAAAACTGTTTTTT
TRBV2	.	TRBJ2-1	.	CASSERVGAEQFF	TGTGCCAGCAGTGAAAGGGTAGGGGCCGAGCAGTTCTTC
TRBV11-2	once	TRBJ2-6	TRBD1	CASSSHRGSGANVLTF	TGTGCCAGCAGCTCCCACAGGGGCTCTGGGGCCAACGTCCTGACTTTC
TRBV5-1	.	TRBJ2-5	TRBD1	CASSLALTGVETQYF	TGCGCCAGCAGCTTGGCGCTGACAGGGGTGGAGACCCAGTACTTC
TRBV5-1	.	TRBJ1-4	.	CASSLEGDLVVEKLFF	TGCGCCAGCAGCTTGGAGGGGGACCTGGTGGTTGAAAAACTGTTTTTT
TRBV19	.	TRBJ1-5	TRBD1	CASSIRTGLGQPQHF	TGTGCCAGTAGTATAAGGACAGGGTTAGGTCAGCCCCAGCATTTT
TRBV4-1	.	TRBJ1-1	TRBD1	CASTQGDGWQGARNTEAFF	TGCGCCAGCACCCAAGGGGACGGGTGGCAGGGGGCCAGGAACACTGAAGCTTTCTTT
TRBV6-5	few	TRBJ2-2	TRBD2	CASSYKPTSPGELFF	TGTGCCAGCAGTTACAAACCGACTAGCCCCGGGGAGCTGTTTTTT
TRBV5-5	few	TRBJ2-3	TRBD2	CASSLPGTSGPWGTDTQYF	TGTGCCAGCAGCTTGCCCGGGACTAGCGGGCCCTGGGGAACAGATACGCAGTATTTT
TRBV15	.	TRBJ1-5	.	CATSRGGRSRPQHF	TGTGCCACCAGCAGAGGAGGGCGGTCACGGCCCCAGCATTTT